What follows are 10 T cell receptor beta chains derived from one specimen sequenced in a study of cytomegalovirus exposure and HLA in healthy donors. Use of 60 Vbeta and 13 Jbeta primers characterized the PCR. The method was immunoSEQ multiplex PCR; TCRdb's version includes in-frame clones alone and lacks a portion of them. The sample has fewer than 200,000 clones, about four fifths seen once; the top ten hold 4% to 5%. The sample taken for sequencing was PBMCs. The source of these receptors is a woman under 30 in good health and CMV-seropositive.

The V and J genes are TRBV2 and TRBJ1-1; TRBD1 aligns across 8 bases. Germline lookup yields CDR1 SNHLY and CDR2 FYNNEI. V lost 6 bases to trimming and J lost 5 bases; unmatched junction nucleotides: 8. This CDR3 is built from 14 residues. CDR3 amino acids: CASSGQGSRTEAFF. In nucleotides, the CDR3 is TGTGCCAGCAGCGGACAGGGATCGAGGACTGAAGCTTTCTTT.

The chain is built from TRBV10-3 and TRBJ1-1; perhaps TRBD1 as D (6 bases). This CDR3 contains 14 residues. V was clipped by 0 bases and J by 11 bases, with 16 bases between them. Per the germline V gene, CDR1 is ENHRY and CDR2 is SYGVKD. This CDR3 reads CAISESGQAVWAFF. The CDR3 coding sequence is TGTGCCATCAGTGAGTCGGGACAAGCTGTTTGGGCTTTCTTT.

This rearrangement joins TRBV18 to TRBJ1-4, with 7 bases matching TRBD1. This CDR3 is built from 14 residues. With V trimmed by 4 bases and J by 8 bases, 7 bases remained unmatched. Germline loops: CDR1 KGHSH, CDR2 LQKENI. CDR3 bases: TGTGCCAGCTCACGAACAGGGGCGAGAGAAAAACTGTTTTTT. It is translated as CASSRTGAREKLFF.

This clone was recorded only once. The chain joins TRBV2 to TRBJ2-3; TRBD2 is a possible D gene (6 bases). The V gene's germline CDR1 is SNHLY and CDR2 FYNNEI. The CDR3 is 12 residues long. Trimming left V 8 bases short and J 8 bases short, with 14 bases between. Written as DNA, the CDR3 is TGTGCCAGCTCGGGGGAGGCTCGTACGCAGTATTTT. Translation: CASSGEARTQYF.

The chain carries TRBV9 and TRBJ1-2, with D possibly TRBD1 on 5 matching bases. Germline lookup yields CDR1 SGDLS and CDR2 YYNGEE. This CDR3 has 14 residues. The V gene lost 3 bases and the J gene lost 4 bases, with 13 bases spanning the gap. The CDR3 here is CASSDSGGVYGYTF. CDR3 sequence (DNA): TGTGCCAGCAGCGATTCCGGGGGGGTCTATGGCTACACCTTC.

This chain links TRBV6-7 with TRBJ2-2; 8 bases map to TRBD1. TRBV6-7 is noted as an ORF with a role that remains uncertain. The V gene end was trimmed by 6 bases and the J gene end by 1 base; junction bases not matched to a gene: 4. This CDR3 is 15 amino acids long. The CDR3 is CASRPGQGNTGELFF. In nucleotides, the CDR3 is TGTGCCAGCAGACCCGGACAGGGGAACACCGGGGAGCTGTTTTTT.

V gene TRBV27 combines with J gene TRBJ2-3; no clear D gene. V was pared by 0 bases and J by 2 bases, with 12 bases between. The germline gives CDR1 MNHEY, CDR2 SMNVEV (reference sequence). This CDR3 has 16 amino acids. The CDR3 DNA sequence: TGTGCCAGCAGTTTATCGGCCCCCCCCTTCACAGATACGCAGTATTTT. It encodes CASSLSAPPFTDTQYF.

In this sample, this clone turned up a few times. The chain employs TRBV29-1 and TRBJ1-1; D possibly corresponds to TRBD1 (6 bases). The CDR3 covers 16 residues. Trimming took 6 bases from V and 3 from J, leaving 23 bases between them. Per germline, CDR1 SQVTM and CDR2 ANQGSEA. The CDR3 loop reads CSVDNSGVGADTEAFF. CDR3 coding DNA: TGCAGCGTCGATAATTCAGGGGTAGGGGCGGACACTGAAGCTTTCTTT.

This clone showed up just a few times. V is TRBV11-2 and J is TRBJ1-6; TRBD1 matches 8 bases. From germline, CDR1 is SGHAT and CDR2 FQNNGV. The CDR3 extends over 14 amino acids. The V and J ends lost 5 bases and 9 bases, in that order; junction bases with no gene match: 6. CDR3 nucleotide sequence: TGTGCCAGCAGCAAGGGGACAGGCGTTTCACCCCTCCACTTT. Translating it yields CASSKGTGVSPLHF.

This chain connects TRBV6-1 to TRBJ2-7; 9 bases are shared with TRBD2. Germline trimming cut 5 bases from V and 2 bases from J; bases unmatched to any gene: 7. CDR1 and CDR2 from the germline V gene are MNHNS and SASEGT. CDR3 length: 15 residues. Here the CDR3 reads CASSSIAGATYEQYF. The CDR3 DNA reads as TGTGCCAGCAGTTCCATAGCGGGGGCAACCTACGAGCAGTACTTC.